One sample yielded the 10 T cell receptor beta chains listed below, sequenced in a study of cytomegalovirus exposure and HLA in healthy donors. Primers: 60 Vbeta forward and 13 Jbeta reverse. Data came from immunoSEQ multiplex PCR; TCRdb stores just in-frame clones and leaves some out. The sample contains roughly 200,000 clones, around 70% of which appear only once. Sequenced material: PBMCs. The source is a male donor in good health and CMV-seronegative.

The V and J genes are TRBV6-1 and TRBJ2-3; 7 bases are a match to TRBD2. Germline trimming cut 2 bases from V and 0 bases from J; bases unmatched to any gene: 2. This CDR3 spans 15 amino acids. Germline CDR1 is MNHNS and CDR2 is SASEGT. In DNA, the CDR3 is TGTGCCAGCAGTGAAAGCGGGACTAGCACAGATACGCAGTATTTT. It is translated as CASSESGTSTDTQYF.

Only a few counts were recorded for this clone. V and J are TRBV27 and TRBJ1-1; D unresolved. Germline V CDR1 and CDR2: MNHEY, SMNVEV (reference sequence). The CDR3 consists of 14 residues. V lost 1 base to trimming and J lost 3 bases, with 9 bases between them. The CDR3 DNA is TGTGCCAGCAGTTTATTTGTATCGGACACTGAAGCTTTCTTT. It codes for CASSLFVSDTEAFF.

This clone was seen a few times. CDR3 loop: CASSQSGGDRGNSPLHF. The CDR3 coding sequence is TGCGCCAGCAGCCAGTCTGGGGGGGACAGGGGTAATTCACCCCTCCACTTT. This chain links TRBV4-1 with TRBJ1-6, with 10 bases matching TRBD1. CDR1 and CDR2 from the germline V gene are MGHRA and YSYEKL. The CDR3 contains 17 residues. J lost 6 bases, V lost 3 bases, and 8 bases had no gene match.

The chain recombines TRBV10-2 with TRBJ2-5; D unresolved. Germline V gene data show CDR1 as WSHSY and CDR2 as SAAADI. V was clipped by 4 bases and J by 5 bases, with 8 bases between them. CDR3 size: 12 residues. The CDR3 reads CASSAGRETQYF. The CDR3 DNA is TGCGCCAGCAGTGCGGGTCGGGAGACCCAGTACTTC.

The CDR3 sequence: CASSLSLGRNEQFF. The CDR3 nucleotides are TGCGCCAGCAGCCTCTCTCTTGGGCGTAATGAGCAGTTCTTC. This chain links TRBV5-1 with TRBJ2-1, with D uncertain. This CDR3 has 14 amino acids. The germline CDR1 and CDR2 sequences are SGHRS and YFSETQ. The V end was cut by 4 bases, the J end by 7 bases, with 15 bases between.

The CDR3 sequence is CASSYPPPGNTEAFF. CDR3 in DNA: TGTGCCAGCAGTTACCCGCCACCCGGGAACACTGAAGCTTTCTTT. The chain uses TRBV6-5 and TRBJ1-1; D not certain. Per the germline V gene, CDR1 is MNHEY and CDR2 is SVGAGI. The CDR3 is 15 amino acids. V was cut by 2 bases and J by 1 base, with 11 bases left in between.

The CDR3 is CASSFGTSGPSSYNEQFF. Here the CDR3 DNA reads TGTGCCAGCAGCTTCGGGACTAGCGGGCCGAGCTCCTACAATGAGCAGTTCTTC. This sequence joins TRBV7-3 and TRBJ2-1; 12 bases are a match to TRBD2. The CDR3 contains 18 residues. With V trimmed by 3 bases and J by 0 bases, 6 bases remained unmatched. Per germline, CDR1 SGHTA and CDR2 FQGTGA.

CDR3 protein: CASSFLELADLADTQYF. The CDR3 DNA follows: TGTGCCAGCAGTTTTCTTGAACTAGCGGATTTGGCAGATACGCAGTATTTT. J is TRBJ2-3 and V is TRBV28, with 8 bases fitting TRBD2. The CDR3 loop spans 17 amino acids. CDR1 is MDHEN and CDR2 is SYDVKM in the germline V gene. J gave up 4 bases and V 3 bases, and 12 bases lay outside the gene matches. Together with reference TRBV28 and TRBJ2-3, the CDR3 gives the full variable domain: DVKVTQSSRYLVKRTGEKVFLECVQDMDHENMFWYRQDPGLGLRLIYFSYDVKMKEKGDIPEGYSVSREKKERFSLILESASTNQTSMYLCASSFLELADLADTQYFGPGTRLTVL.

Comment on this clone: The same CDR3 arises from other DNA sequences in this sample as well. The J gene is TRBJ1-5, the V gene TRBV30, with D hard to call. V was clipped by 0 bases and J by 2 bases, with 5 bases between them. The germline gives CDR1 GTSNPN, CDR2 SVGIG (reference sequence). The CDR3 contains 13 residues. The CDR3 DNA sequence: TGTGCCTGGAGTGTACGGGGCAATCAGCCCCAGCATTTT. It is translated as CAWSVRGNQPQHF.

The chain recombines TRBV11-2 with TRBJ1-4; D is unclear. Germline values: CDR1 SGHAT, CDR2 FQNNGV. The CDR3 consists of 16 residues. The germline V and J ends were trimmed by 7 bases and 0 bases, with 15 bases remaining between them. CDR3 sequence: CASTPRQSTTNEKLFF. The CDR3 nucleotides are TGTGCCAGCACCCCTCGTCAGTCCACAACTAATGAAAAACTGTTTTTT. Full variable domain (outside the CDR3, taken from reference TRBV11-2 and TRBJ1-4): EAGVAQSPRYKIIEKRQSVAFWCNPISGHATLYWYQQILGQGPKLLIQFQNNGVVDDSQLPKDRFSAERLKGVDSTLKIQPAKLEDSAVYLCASTPRQSTTNEKLFFGSGTQLSVL.